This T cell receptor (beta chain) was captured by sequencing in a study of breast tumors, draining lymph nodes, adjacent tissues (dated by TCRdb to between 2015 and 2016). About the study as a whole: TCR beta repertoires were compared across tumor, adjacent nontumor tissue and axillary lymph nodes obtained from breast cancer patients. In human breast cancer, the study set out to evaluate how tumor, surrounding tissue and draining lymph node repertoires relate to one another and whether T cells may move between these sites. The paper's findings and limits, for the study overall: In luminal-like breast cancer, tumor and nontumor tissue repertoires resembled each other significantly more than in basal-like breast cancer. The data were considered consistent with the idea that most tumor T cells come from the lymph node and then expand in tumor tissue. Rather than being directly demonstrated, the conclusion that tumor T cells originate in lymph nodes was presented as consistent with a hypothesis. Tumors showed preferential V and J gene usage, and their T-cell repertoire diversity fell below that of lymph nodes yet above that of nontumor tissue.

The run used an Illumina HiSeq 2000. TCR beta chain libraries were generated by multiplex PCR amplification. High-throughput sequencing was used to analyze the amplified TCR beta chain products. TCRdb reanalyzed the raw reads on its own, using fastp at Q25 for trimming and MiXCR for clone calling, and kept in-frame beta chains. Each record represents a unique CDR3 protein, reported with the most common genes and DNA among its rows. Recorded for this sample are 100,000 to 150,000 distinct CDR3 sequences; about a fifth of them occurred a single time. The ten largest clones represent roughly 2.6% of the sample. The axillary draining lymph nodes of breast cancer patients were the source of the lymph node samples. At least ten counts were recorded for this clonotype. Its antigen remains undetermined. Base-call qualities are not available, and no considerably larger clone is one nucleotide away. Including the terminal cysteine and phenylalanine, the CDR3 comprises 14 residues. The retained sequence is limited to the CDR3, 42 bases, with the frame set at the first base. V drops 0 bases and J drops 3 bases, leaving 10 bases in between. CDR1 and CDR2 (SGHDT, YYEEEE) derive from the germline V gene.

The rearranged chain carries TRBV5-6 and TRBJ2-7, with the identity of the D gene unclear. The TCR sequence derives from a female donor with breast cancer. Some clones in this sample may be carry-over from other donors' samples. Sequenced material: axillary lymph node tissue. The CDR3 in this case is CASSLGAGFYEQYF. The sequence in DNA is TGTGCCAGCAGCTTGGGGGCAGGCTTCTACGAGCAGTACTTC.